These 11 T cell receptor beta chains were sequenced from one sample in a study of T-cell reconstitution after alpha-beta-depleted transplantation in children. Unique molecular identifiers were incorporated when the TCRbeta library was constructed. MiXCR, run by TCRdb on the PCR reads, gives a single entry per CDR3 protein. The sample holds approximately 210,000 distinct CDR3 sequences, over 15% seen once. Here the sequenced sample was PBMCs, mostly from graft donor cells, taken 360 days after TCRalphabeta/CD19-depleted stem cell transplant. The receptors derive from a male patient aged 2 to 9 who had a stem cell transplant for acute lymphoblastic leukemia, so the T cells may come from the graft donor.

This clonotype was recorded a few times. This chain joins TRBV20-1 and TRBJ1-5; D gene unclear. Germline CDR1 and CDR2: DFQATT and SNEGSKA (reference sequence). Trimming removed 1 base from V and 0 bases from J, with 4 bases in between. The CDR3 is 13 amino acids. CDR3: CSARVASNQPQHF. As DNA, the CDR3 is TGCAGTGCTAGAGTAGCTAGCAATCAGCCCCAGCATTTT.

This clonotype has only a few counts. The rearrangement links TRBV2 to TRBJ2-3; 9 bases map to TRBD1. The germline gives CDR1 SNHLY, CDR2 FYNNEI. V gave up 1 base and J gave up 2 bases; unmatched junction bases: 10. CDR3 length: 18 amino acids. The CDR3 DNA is TGTGCCAGCAGTGAAGAAGGAGCCGGGACAGGGCTCACAGATACGCAGTATTTT. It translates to CASSEEGAGTGLTDTQYF.

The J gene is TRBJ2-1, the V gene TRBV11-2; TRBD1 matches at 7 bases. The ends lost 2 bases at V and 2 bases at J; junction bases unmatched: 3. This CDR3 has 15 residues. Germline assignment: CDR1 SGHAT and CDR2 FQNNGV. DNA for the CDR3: TGTGCCAGCAGCTTAAAAGGACAGGCCTACAATGAGCAGTTCTTC. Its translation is CASSLKGQAYNEQFF.

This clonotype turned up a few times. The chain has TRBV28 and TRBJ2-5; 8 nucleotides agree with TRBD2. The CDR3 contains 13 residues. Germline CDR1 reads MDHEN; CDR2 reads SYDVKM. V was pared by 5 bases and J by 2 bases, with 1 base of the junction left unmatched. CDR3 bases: TGTGCCAGCAGTATAGCGGGGCAAGAGACCCAGTACTTC. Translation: CASSIAGQETQYF. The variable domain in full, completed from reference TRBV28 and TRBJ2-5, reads DVKVTQSSRYLVKRTGEKVFLECVQDMDHENMFWYRQDPGLGLRLIYFSYDVKMKEKGDIPEGYSVSREKKERFSLILESASTNQTSMYLCASSIAGQETQYFGPGTRLLVL.

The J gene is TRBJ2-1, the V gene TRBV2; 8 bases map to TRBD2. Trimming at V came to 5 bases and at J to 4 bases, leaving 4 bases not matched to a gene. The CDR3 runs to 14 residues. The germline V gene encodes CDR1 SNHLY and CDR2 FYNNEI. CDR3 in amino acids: CASSPGLVYNEQFF. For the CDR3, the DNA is TGTGCCAGCAGTCCGGGACTAGTATACAATGAGCAGTTCTTC.

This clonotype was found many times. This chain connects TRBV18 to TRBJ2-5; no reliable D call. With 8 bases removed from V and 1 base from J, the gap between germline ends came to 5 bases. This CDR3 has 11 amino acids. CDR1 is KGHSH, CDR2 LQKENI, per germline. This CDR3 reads CASSPQETQYF. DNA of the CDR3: TGTGCCAGCAGCCCCCAAGAGACCCAGTACTTC.

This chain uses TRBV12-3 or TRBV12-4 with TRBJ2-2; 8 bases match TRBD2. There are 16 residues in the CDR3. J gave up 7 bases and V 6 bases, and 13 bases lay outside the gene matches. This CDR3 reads CASRPGGLNEGGELFF. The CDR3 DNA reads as TGTGCCAGCAGGCCGGGGGGGCTTAATGAAGGCGGGGAGCTGTTTTTT.

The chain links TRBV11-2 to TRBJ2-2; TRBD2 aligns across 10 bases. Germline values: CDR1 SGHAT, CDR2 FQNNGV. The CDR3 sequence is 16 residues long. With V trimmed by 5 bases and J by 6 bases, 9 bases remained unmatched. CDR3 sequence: CASSQAGGTVAGELFF. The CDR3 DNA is TGTGCCAGCAGCCAAGCGGGGGGGACCGTTGCCGGGGAGCTGTTTTTT.

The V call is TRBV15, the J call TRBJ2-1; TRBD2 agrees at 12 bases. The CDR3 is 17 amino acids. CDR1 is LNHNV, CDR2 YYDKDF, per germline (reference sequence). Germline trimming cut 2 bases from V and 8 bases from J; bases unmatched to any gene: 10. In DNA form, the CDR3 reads TGTGCCACCAGCAGACCATTATCTAGCGGGGGGGCCGATGAGCAGTTCTTC. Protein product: CATSRPLSSGGADEQFF.

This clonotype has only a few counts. DNA for the CDR3: TGTGCCACGTCATGGGGGACAGGGGCAGGGGAGCCCCAGCATTTT. It specifies CATSWGTGAGEPQHF. The chain has TRBV12-3 or TRBV12-4 and TRBJ1-5; TRBD1 agrees at 10 bases. The V and J ends lost 10 bases and 8 bases, in that order; junction bases with no gene match: 14. The CDR3 consists of 15 residues.

The CDR3 region has the DNA TGTGCCAGCAGTTTAGGGGAGGGGACGGAGTACTTC. This translates into CASSLGEGTEYF. The chain uses TRBV12-3 or TRBV12-4 and TRBJ2-7; 7 bases agree with TRBD2. Unmatched junction bases numbered 5, after V lost 1 base and J lost 11 bases. The CDR3 consists of 12 residues.